Listed here are 29 T cell receptor beta chains from one sample, sequenced in a study of blood T cell repertoires in COVID-19. The assay was immunoSEQ multiplex PCR, and TCRdb's table has in-frame clones only and misses some. There are a few hundred thousand clones in the sample; about 84% occur only once, and approximately 7.4% lies in the top ten. The sequenced material came from PBMCs or T cells enriched from blood (not recorded which). The source is a woman in her 40s with acute COVID-19.

The chain combines TRBV7-2 with TRBJ1-6; D is ambiguous. V was pared by 1 base and J by 10 bases, with 8 bases between. Germline V gene sequence: CDR1 SGHTA, CDR2 FQGNSA. The length of the CDR3 is 13 residues. For the CDR3, the DNA is TGTGCCAGCAGCTTAGTCGGGATCTCACCCCTCCACTTT. Amino acid sequence: CASSLVGISPLHF.

This clone has more than one count but fewer than ten. The chain employs TRBV30 and TRBJ1-2; tentatively, D is TRBD1 (5 bases). Germline V CDR1 and CDR2: GTSNPN, SVGIG (reference sequence). The CDR3 is 16 amino acids. Trimming took 0 bases from V and 1 from J, leaving 15 bases between them. CDR3: CAWSVAWGSDNYGYTF. In DNA form, the CDR3 reads TGTGCCTGGAGTGTAGCGTGGGGCTCGGATAACTATGGCTACACCTTC.

The chain couples TRBV9 to TRBJ2-7, with 7 bases aligning to TRBD1. V gave up 3 bases and J gave up 5 bases; unmatched junction bases: 5. The CDR3 length is 13 residues. CDR1 and CDR2 from the germline V gene are SGDLS and YYNGEE. This chain's CDR3 is CASSGGQFNEQYF. In nucleotides, the CDR3 is TGTGCCAGCAGCGGGGGACAGTTCAACGAGCAGTACTTC.

This clone showed up just once. This sequence joins TRBV6-5 and TRBJ2-2; TRBD2 agrees at 7 bases. The ends lost 5 bases at V and 4 bases at J; junction bases unmatched: 7. CDR3 length: 15 residues. The V gene's germline CDR1 is MNHEY and CDR2 SVGAGI. CDR3 loop: CASSRAGATTGELFF. CDR3 DNA sequence: TGTGCCAGCAGTCGGGCGGGAGCCACCACCGGGGAGCTGTTTTTT.

This clone was counted a single time. J is TRBJ1-1 and V is TRBV29-1; no clear D. The CDR3 spans 14 residues. The V and J ends lost 6 bases and 1 base respectively, with 15 bases between them. Germline loops: CDR1 SQVTM, CDR2 ANQGSEA. The CDR3 loop is CSVVLGTGNTEAFF. The CDR3 DNA follows: TGCAGCGTGGTACTGGGTACGGGGAACACTGAAGCTTTCTTT.

The chain carries TRBV5-1 and TRBJ2-2; 7 bases are a match to TRBD1. V was clipped by 4 bases and J by 4 bases; unmatched bases: 4. CDR1 and CDR2 (germline): SGHRS, YFSETQ. CDR3 length equals 14 residues. The CDR3, as DNA: TGCGCCAGCAGCCCAACAGGGGTCACCGGGGAGCTGTTTTTT. Amino acids: CASSPTGVTGELFF. Using reference TRBV5-1 and TRBJ2-2 for the parts outside the CDR3, the full variable domain is KAGVTQTPRYLIKTRGQQVTLSCSPISGHRSVSWYQQTPGQGLQFLFEYFSETQRNKGNFPGRFSGRQFSNSRSEMNVSTLELGDSALYLCASSPTGVTGELFFGEGSRLTVL.

The rearrangement uses TRBV28 and TRBJ2-2, with 11 nucleotides matching TRBD2. With 6 bases clipped from V and 4 bases from J, the junction kept 7 bases outside the gene matches. The CDR3 sequence is 16 residues long. Germline V gene sequence: CDR1 MDHEN, CDR2 SYDVKM. The CDR3 region is CASSPGTSGGTGELFF. CDR3 DNA sequence: TGTGCCAGCAGCCCTGGGACTAGCGGAGGCACCGGGGAGCTGTTTTTT.

This clone was counted only a few times. The chain employs TRBV5-1 and TRBJ1-2; D gene unclear. In germline, CDR1 is SGHRS, CDR2 YFSETQ. The CDR3 is made up of 14 amino acids. Between the trimmed V and J ends, which lost 0 bases and 2 bases, there was a span of 8 bases. In DNA, the CDR3 is TGCGCCAGCAGCTTGGGGCCAGGCAACTATGGCTACACCTTC. Encoded protein: CASSLGPGNYGYTF.

The rearrangement uses TRBV5-8 and TRBJ1-1; D remains ambiguous. Germline values: CDR1 SGHTS, CDR2 YDEGEE. Deletions cut 4 bases from V and 6 bases from J, with 10 bases between. This CDR3 spans 12 amino acids. CDR3 nucleotide sequence: TGTGCCAGCAGCACTCGCACGGCTGAAGCTTTCTTT. It is translated as CASSTRTAEAFF.

The chain has TRBV9 and TRBJ2-1, with 10 bases fitting TRBD2. Per germline, CDR1 SGDLS and CDR2 YYNGEE. V was clipped by 3 bases and J by 1 base; unmatched bases: 4. CDR3 length equals 16 residues. CDR3 nucleotide sequence: TGTGCCAGCAGCGCTAGCGGGAGTGAATCCTACAATGAGCAGTTCTTC. This codes for CASSASGSESYNEQFF.

Only one count was recorded for this clone. This chain connects TRBV10-1 to TRBJ1-3; no definite D call. The V gene lost 0 bases and the J gene lost 1 base, with 7 bases spanning the gap. Germline V gene lookup returns CDR1 WNHNN and CDR2 SYGVQD (reference sequence). CDR3 length equals 15 residues. The CDR3 loop is CASSESRGSGNTIYF. DNA of the CDR3: TGCGCCAGCAGTGAGTCGAGAGGGTCTGGAAACACCATATATTTT.

This clone was seen a handful of times. The chain combines TRBV7-9 with TRBJ1-6, with D hard to call. V shed 5 bases and J shed 8 bases, with 10 bases lying between them. CDR3 length: 13 amino acids. The germline V gene encodes CDR1 SEHNR and CDR2 FQNEAQ (reference sequence). In DNA, the CDR3 is TGTGCCAGCAGCCCTCCGGTCTATTCACCCCTCCACTTT. As protein: CASSPPVYSPLHF. The full variable domain, rest sourced from reference TRBV7-9 and TRBJ1-6, is DTGVSQNPRHKITKRGQNVTFRCDPISEHNRLYWYRQTLGQGPEFLTYFQNEAQLEKSRLLSDRFSAERPKGSFSTLEIQRTEQGDSAMYLCASSPPVYSPLHFGNGTRLTVT.

The chain carries TRBV7-9 and TRBJ2-1; TRBD1 might be the D (7 bases). The ends were cut back, 3 bases at V and 15 bases at J, with 15 bases in the middle. The CDR3 is 12 amino acids. Germline V gene lookup returns CDR1 SEHNR and CDR2 FQNEAQ (reference sequence). Here the CDR3 reads CASSFPDREAFF. The CDR3 DNA reads as TGTGCCAGCAGCTTCCCAGACAGGGAGGCGTTCTTC.

The chain links TRBV10-3 to TRBJ2-3; a possible D gene is TRBD2 (6 bases). This CDR3 has 15 amino acids. Between the trimmed V and J ends, which lost 10 bases and 0 bases, there was a span of 17 bases. Germline V gene sequence: CDR1 ENHRY, CDR2 SYGVKD. CDR3: CATYARSGSTDTQYF. DNA for the CDR3: TGTGCCACGTACGCGAGGAGCGGGAGCACAGATACGCAGTATTTT.

V and J are TRBV2 and TRBJ1-2; unclear D gene. CDR1 is SNHLY and CDR2 is FYNNEI in the germline V gene. V lost 3 bases to trimming and J lost 6 bases, with 17 bases between them. The CDR3 has 15 amino acids. CDR3 residues: CASSDGAGRRHGYTF. CDR3 sequence (DNA): TGTGCCAGCAGTGACGGTGCCGGGAGGCGCCATGGCTACACCTTC.

The V gene is TRBV28, the J gene TRBJ1-4, with D maybe TRBD1 (5 bases). The CDR3 sequence is 14 residues long. The V end lost 5 bases, the J end lost 3 bases, and 10 bases lay between the germline ends. Germline lookup yields CDR1 MDHEN and CDR2 SYDVKM. The CDR3 nucleotides read TGTGCCAGCAGTAACGGGGGTCCTAATGAAAAACTGTTTTTT. This gives the protein CASSNGGPNEKLFF.

As for this clone: Other nucleotide sequences in the sample specify the same CDR3. The V gene is TRBV2, the J gene TRBJ1-4; tentatively, D is TRBD1 (5 bases). The CDR3 loop spans 15 amino acids. V lost 1 base and J lost 0, with 6 bases in between. The V gene's germline CDR1 is SNHLY and CDR2 FYNNEI. In DNA, the CDR3 is TGTGCCAGCAGTGAAGACAGGACAACTAATGAAAAACTGTTTTTT. Protein: CASSEDRTTNEKLFF.

The V gene is TRBV25-1, the J gene TRBJ1-1; possible D gene TRBD1, 6 bases. The V and J ends lost 4 bases and 0 bases respectively, with 9 bases between them. Germline V gene lookup returns CDR1 MGHDK and CDR2 SYGVNS. The CDR3 runs 14 residues. CDR3 in amino acids: CASSGDILNTEAFF. CDR3 sequence (DNA): TGTGCCAGCAGTGGGGACATCTTGAACACTGAAGCTTTCTTT.

The chain couples TRBV5-1 to TRBJ2-7; weak D call: TRBD1 (6 bases). The V end lost 0 bases, the J end lost 7 bases, and 14 bases lay between the germline ends. Looked up from germline, CDR1 is SGHRS and CDR2 is YFSETQ. This CDR3 contains 14 residues. This CDR3 reads CASSLGQGIGEQYF. In DNA, the CDR3 is TGCGCCAGCAGCTTGGGGCAGGGGATAGGGGAGCAGTACTTC.

This clone was counted a few times. The V call is TRBV19, the J call TRBJ2-3; 8 nucleotides agree with TRBD1. The CDR3 loop spans 14 amino acids. The V segment lost 5 bases and the J segment 1 base; nucleotides outside the gene matches: 2. From germline, CDR1 is LNHDA and CDR2 SQIVND (reference sequence). The CDR3 loop is CASSPGQGTDTQYF. In DNA form, the CDR3 reads TGTGCCAGTAGTCCGGGACAGGGCACAGATACGCAGTATTTT.

V and J are TRBV7-9 and TRBJ2-3, with 10 bases lining up with TRBD2. Germline CDR1 reads SEHNR; CDR2 reads FQNEAQ (reference sequence). The CDR3 spans 16 residues. Germline trimming cut 5 bases from V and 1 base from J; bases unmatched to any gene: 6. The CDR3 DNA sequence: TGTGCCAGCAGCCTCCAGCGGGGGGGCGGCACAGATACGCAGTATTTT. Protein product: CASSLQRGGGTDTQYF.

This chain joins TRBV3-1 (or the pseudogene TRBV3-2) and TRBJ2-5; 8 bases align to TRBD2. This CDR3 has 15 residues. Germline trimming cut 0 bases from V and 4 bases from J; bases unmatched to any gene: 4. Germline CDR1 LGHDT, CDR2 YNNKEL (reference sequence). The CDR3 is CASSQDGLAGETQYF. The CDR3 DNA sequence: TGTGCCAGCAGCCAAGACGGGCTAGCGGGAGAGACCCAGTACTTC.

The V gene is TRBV7-9, the J gene TRBJ2-6; D is possibly TRBD2 (6 bases). V was shortened by 7 bases and J by 4 bases, with 20 bases between the two germline ends. This CDR3 has 17 residues. Looked up from germline, CDR1 is SEHNR and CDR2 is FQNEAQ (reference sequence). The CDR3 DNA follows: TGTGCCAGCACCTCTTCTCGACGGAGGGCCGGGGCCAACGTCCTGACTTTC. Translating it yields CASTSSRRRAGANVLTF.

The chain is built from TRBV6-5 and TRBJ2-5, with a tentative D call TRBD1 (6 bases). V lost 6 bases, J lost 1 base, and 9 bases lay in between. Germline V gene lookup returns CDR1 MNHEY and CDR2 SVGAGI. This CDR3 region has 13 residues. DNA for the CDR3: TGTGCCAGCAGCAGGACAGTCCAAGAGACCCAGTACTTC. Amino acids: CASSRTVQETQYF.

V usage is TRBV2 and J usage is TRBJ1-6; 10 positions agree with TRBD1. Germline V lookup: CDR1 SNHLY, CDR2 FYNNEI. The CDR3 is made up of 15 amino acids. J gave up 8 bases and V 6 bases, and 7 bases lay outside the gene matches. This CDR3 is CASRRGTGAYSPLHF. The DNA of the CDR3 is TGTGCCAGCAGGAGGGGGACAGGGGCGTATTCACCCCTCCACTTT.

The genes are TRBV9 and TRBJ2-7, with 16 bases aligning to TRBD2. The CDR3 is 17 amino acids. Germline CDR1 SGDLS, CDR2 YYNGEE. J was trimmed by 4 bases and V by 3 bases; bases with no gene match: 7. The CDR3 loop reads CASSEGLAGGGLYEQYF. As DNA, the CDR3 is TGTGCCAGCAGCGAGGGACTAGCGGGAGGGGGATTATACGAGCAGTACTTC.

This clone was counted a single time. The chain combines TRBV5-1 with TRBJ1-5, with unresolved D. Deletions cut 6 bases from V and 2 bases from J, with 15 bases between. CDR1 SGHRS and CDR2 YFSETQ come from the germline V gene. This CDR3 is built from 15 residues. CDR3 sequence: CASTYNREGNQPQHF. CDR3 bases: TGCGCCAGCACCTACAACCGGGAAGGCAATCAGCCCCAGCATTTT.

The sample holds one count of this clone. The V call is TRBV25-1, the J call TRBJ1-2; 10 bases fit TRBD1. Trimming took 2 bases from V and 6 from J; bases not matched to a gene: 9. Germline V gives CDR1 MGHDK, CDR2 SYGVNS. The CDR3 runs 16 residues. The CDR3 DNA reads as TGTGCCAGCAGTGAAGGGGGGACAGGGGCGTCGAATGGCTACACCTTC. It encodes CASSEGGTGASNGYTF.

The chain employs TRBV10-3 and TRBJ1-2, with D possibly being TRBD1 (6 bases). This CDR3 is built from 16 residues. Deletions cut 0 bases from V and 8 bases from J, with 19 bases between. Germline CDR1 and CDR2: ENHRY and SYGVKD. CDR3 amino acids: CAISESGTLGREGYTF. The CDR3 DNA is TGTGCCATCAGTGAGTCAGGGACACTGGGAAGGGAAGGCTACACCTTC.